This entry features one T cell receptor (beta chain) sequence. This specimen comes from a study of cytomegalovirus exposure and HLA in healthy donors. PCR was performed using 60 Vbeta and 13 Jbeta primers. Profiling relied on immunoSEQ multiplex PCR, and the TCRdb table lists in-frame clones only, not all of them. The data contain approximately 100,000 clones, around 83% of them singletons. The CDR3 runs 16 residues. CDR1 SGHRS and CDR2 YFSETQ come from the germline V gene. V gave up 4 bases and J gave up 1 base; unmatched junction bases: 4. Sequenced input: PBMCs. This rearrangement joins TRBV5-1 to TRBJ2-2; 10 nucleotides align to TRBD2. The clonotype comes from a woman aged 18-35 years in good health and CMV-seronegative. The CDR3 sequence: CASSPLAGVNTGELFF. The CDR3 DNA reads TGCGCCAGCAGCCCCCTAGCGGGGGTGAACACCGGGGAGCTGTTTTTT.